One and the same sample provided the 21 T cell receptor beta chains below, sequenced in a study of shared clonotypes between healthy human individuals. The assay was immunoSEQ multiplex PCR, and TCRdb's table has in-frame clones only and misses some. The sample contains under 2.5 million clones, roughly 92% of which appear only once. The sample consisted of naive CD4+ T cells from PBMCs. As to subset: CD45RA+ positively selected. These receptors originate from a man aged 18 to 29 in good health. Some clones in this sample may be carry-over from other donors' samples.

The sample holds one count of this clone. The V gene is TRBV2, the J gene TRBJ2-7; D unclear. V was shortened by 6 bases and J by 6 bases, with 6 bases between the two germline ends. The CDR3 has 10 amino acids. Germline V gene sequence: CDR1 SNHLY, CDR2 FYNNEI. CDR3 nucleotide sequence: TGTGCCAGCAGGGCCTCCGAGCAGTACTTC. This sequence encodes CASRASEQYF.

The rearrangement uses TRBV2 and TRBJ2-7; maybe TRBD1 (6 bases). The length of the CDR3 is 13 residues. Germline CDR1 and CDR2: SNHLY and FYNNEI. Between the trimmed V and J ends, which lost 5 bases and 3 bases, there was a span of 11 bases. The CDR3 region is CASSNDRSYEQYF. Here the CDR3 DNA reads TGTGCCAGCAGTAACGACAGGAGCTACGAGCAGTACTTC.

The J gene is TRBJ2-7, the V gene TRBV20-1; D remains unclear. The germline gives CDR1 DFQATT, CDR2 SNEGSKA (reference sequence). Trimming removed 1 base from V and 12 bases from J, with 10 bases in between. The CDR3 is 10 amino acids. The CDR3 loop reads CSARGELAYF. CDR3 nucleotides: TGCAGTGCTAGAGGAGAATTGGCGTACTTC.

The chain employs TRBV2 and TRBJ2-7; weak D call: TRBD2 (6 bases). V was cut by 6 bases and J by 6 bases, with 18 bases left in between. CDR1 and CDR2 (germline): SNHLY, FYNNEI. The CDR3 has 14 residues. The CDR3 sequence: CASSEYALGGEQYF. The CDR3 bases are TGTGCCAGCAGCGAGTATGCGTTGGGGGGCGAGCAGTACTTC.

In DNA form, the CDR3 reads TGCGCCAGCAGAGGTCCGGGGGTGTATGAGACCCAGTACTTC. Encoded protein: CASRGPGVYETQYF. The chain is built from TRBV5-1 and TRBJ2-5; TRBD2 is a possible D gene (6 bases). The CDR3 consists of 14 residues. Deletions cut 5 bases from V and 5 bases from J, with 16 bases between. CDR1 and CDR2 (germline): SGHRS, YFSETQ.

As DNA, the CDR3 is TGTGCCAGCAGCTTAGGACAGCGTCTAGCAACTAATGAAAAACTGTTTTTT. Its protein is CASSLGQRLATNEKLFF. The V gene is TRBV11-2, the J gene TRBJ1-4, with D maybe TRBD1 (5 bases). The CDR3 has 17 residues. V lost 1 base and J lost 0, with 12 bases in between. CDR1 SGHAT and CDR2 FQNNGV come from the germline V gene.

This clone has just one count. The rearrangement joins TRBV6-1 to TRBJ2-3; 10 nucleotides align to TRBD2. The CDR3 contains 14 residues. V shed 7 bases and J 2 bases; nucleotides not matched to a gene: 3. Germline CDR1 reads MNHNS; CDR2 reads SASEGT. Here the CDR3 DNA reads TGTGCCAGCACTAGCGGGAGTCTCACAGATACGCAGTATTTT. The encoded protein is CASTSGSLTDTQYF.

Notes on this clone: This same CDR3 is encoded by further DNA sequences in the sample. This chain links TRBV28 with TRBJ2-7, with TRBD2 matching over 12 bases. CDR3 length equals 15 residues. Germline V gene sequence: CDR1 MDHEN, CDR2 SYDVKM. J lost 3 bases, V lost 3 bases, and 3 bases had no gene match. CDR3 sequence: CASSLLAGGVYEQYF. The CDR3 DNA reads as TGTGCCAGCAGTTTGCTAGCGGGAGGGGTCTACGAGCAGTACTTC.

This chain's CDR3 is CASSPPGGRRVEQYF. CDR3 DNA: TGTGCCAGCTCACCCCCGGGGGGGAGAAGGGTCGAGCAGTACTTC. V gene TRBV18 combines with J gene TRBJ2-7; 8 bases are shared with TRBD2. Germline V gene data show CDR1 as KGHSH and CDR2 as LQKENI. The CDR3 is 15 residues long. The V and J ends lost 3 bases and 6 bases, in that order; junction bases with no gene match: 10.

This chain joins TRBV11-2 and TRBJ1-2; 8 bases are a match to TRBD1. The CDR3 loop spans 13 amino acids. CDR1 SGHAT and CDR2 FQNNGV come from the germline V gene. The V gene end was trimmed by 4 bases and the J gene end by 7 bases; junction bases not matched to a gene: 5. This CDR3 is CASSSDREGGYTF. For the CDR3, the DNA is TGTGCCAGCAGCTCGGACAGGGAGGGTGGCTACACCTTC.

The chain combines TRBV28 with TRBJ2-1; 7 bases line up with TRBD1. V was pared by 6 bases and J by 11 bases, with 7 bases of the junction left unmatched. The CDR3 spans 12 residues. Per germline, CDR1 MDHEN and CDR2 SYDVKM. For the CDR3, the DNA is TGTGCCAGCAGAAACCCGGGACAGCAGCAGTTCTTC. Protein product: CASRNPGQQQFF.

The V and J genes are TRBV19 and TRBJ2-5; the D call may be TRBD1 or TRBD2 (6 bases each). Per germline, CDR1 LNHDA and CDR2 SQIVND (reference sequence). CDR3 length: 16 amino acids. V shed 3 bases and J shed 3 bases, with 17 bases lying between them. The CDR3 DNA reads TGTGCCAGTAGTATTGGGGTTGGGGGGCTCAAAGAGACCCAGTACTTC. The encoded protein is CASSIGVGGLKETQYF.

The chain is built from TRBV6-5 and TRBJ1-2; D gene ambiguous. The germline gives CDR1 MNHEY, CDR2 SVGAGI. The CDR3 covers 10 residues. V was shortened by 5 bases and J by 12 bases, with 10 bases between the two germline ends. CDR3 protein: CASSPSVHTF. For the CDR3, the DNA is TGTGCCAGCAGTCCGAGTGTCCACACCTTC.

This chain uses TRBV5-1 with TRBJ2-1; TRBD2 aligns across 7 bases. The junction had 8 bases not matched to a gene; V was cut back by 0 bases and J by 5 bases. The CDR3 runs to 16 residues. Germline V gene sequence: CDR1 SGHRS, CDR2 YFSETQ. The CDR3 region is CASSLEGLADNNEQFF. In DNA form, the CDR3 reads TGCGCCAGCAGCTTGGAGGGGCTAGCGGATAACAATGAGCAGTTCTTC. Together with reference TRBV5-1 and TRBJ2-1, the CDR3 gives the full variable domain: KAGVTQTPRYLIKTRGQQVTLSCSPISGHRSVSWYQQTPGQGLQFLFEYFSETQRNKGNFPGRFSGRQFSNSRSEMNVSTLELGDSALYLCASSLEGLADNNEQFFGPGTRLTVL.

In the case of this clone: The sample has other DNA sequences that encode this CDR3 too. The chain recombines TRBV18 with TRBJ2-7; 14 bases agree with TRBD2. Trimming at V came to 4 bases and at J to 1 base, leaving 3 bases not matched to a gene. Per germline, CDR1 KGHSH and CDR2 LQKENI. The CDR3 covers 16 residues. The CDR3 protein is CASSRGLAGGSYEQYF. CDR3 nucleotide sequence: TGTGCCAGCTCACGCGGACTAGCGGGGGGTTCCTACGAGCAGTACTTC.

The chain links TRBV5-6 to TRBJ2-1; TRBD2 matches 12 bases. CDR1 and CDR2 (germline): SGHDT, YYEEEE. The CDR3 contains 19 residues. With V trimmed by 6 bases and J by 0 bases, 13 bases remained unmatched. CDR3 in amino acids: CASNRILAGGTSSYNEQFF. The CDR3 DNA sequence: TGTGCCAGCAACCGCATACTAGCGGGAGGAACAAGCTCCTACAATGAGCAGTTCTTC.

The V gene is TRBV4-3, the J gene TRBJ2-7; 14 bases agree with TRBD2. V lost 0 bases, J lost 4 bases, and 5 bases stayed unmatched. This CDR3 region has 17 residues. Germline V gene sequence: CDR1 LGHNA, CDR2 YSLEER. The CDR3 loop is CASSQERGLAGEYEQYF. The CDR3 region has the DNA TGCGCCAGCAGCCAAGAACGGGGACTAGCGGGAGAGTACGAGCAGTACTTC.

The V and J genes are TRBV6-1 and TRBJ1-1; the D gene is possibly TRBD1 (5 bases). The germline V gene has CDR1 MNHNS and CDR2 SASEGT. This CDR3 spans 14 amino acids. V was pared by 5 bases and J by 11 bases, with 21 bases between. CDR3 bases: TGTGCCAGCAGTCCCCTGGGCACCCGGGGGACTGCTTTCTTT. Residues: CASSPLGTRGTAFF.

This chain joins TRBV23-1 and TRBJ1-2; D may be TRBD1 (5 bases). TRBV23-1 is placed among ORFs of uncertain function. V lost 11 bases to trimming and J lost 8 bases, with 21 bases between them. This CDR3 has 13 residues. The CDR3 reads CAFPGGLRLGYTF. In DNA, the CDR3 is TGCGCCTTCCCGGGGGGATTGAGGTTGGGCTACACCTTC.

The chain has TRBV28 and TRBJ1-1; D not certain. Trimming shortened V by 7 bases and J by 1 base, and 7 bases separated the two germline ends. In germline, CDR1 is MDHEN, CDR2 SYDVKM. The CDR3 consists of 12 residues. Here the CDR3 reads CASINRNTEAFF. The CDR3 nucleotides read TGTGCCAGCATAAACCGGAACACTGAAGCTTTCTTT.

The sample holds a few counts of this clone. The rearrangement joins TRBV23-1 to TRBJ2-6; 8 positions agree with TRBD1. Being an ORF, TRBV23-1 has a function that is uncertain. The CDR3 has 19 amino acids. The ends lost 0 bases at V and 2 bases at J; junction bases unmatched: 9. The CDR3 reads CASSQSGDRSFTGANVLTF. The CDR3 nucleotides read TGCGCCAGCAGTCAATCCGGGGACAGGTCGTTTACTGGGGCCAACGTCCTGACTTTC.